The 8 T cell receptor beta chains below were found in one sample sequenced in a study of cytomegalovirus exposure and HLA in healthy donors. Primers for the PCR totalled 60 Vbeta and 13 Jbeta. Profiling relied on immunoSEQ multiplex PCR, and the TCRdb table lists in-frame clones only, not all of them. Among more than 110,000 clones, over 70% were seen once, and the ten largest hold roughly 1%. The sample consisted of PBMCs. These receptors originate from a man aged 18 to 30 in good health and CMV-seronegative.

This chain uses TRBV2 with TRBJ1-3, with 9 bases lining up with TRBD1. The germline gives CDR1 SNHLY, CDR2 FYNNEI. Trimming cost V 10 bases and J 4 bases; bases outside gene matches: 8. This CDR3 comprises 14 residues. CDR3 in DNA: TGTGCCATGAAGGACAGGGGCCGGGGAAACACCATATATTTT. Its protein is CAMKDRGRGNTIYF.

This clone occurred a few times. The CDR3 coding sequence is TGTGCCTGGAGGGCCCCAGGGGGGATTTGGGAAAAACTGTTTTTT. As protein: CAWRAPGGIWEKLFF. The chain couples TRBV30 to TRBJ1-4; TRBD1 agrees at 7 bases. V dropped 3 bases and J dropped 8; count of bases not matched to a gene: 12. There are 15 residues in the CDR3. CDR1 is GTSNPN, CDR2 SVGIG, per germline (reference sequence). The whole variable domain, filled in from reference TRBV30 and TRBJ1-4, reads SQTIHQWPATLVQPVGSPLSLECTVEGTSNPNLYWYRQAAGRGLQLLFYSVGIGQISSEVPQNLSASRPQDRQFILSSKKLLLSDSGFYLCAWRAPGGIWEKLFFGSGTQLSVL.

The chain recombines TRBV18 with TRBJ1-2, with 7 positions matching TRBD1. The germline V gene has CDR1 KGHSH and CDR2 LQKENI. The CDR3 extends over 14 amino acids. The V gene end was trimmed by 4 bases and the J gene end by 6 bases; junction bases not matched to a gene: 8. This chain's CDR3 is CASSRVRDSHGYTF. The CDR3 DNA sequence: TGTGCCAGCTCACGCGTCCGGGACAGTCATGGCTACACCTTC.

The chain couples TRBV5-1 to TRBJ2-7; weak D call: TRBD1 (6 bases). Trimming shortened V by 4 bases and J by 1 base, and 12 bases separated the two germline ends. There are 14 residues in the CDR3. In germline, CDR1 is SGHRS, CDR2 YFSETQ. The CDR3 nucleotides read TGCGCCAGCAGCAACCGGGACATATCCTACGAGCAGTACTTC. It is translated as CASSNRDISYEQYF.

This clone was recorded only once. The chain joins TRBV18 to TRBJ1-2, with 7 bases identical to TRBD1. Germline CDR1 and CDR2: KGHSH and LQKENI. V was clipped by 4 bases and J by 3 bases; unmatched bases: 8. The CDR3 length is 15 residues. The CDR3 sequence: CASSLKTGYDYGYTF. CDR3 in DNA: TGTGCCAGCTCACTTAAGACAGGGTATGACTATGGCTACACCTTC.

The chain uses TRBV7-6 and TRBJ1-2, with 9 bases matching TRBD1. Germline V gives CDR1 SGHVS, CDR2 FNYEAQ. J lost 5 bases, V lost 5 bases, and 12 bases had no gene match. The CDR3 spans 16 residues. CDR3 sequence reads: CASSPLDRGRSYGYTF. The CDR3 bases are TGTGCCAGCAGCCCCCTGGACAGGGGTCGTAGTTATGGCTACACCTTC.

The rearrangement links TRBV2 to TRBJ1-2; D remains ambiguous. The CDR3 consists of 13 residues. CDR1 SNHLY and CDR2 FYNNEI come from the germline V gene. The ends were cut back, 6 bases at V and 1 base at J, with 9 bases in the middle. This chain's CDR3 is CASSREVNYGYTF. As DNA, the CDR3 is TGTGCCAGCAGCCGAGAGGTTAACTATGGCTACACCTTC.

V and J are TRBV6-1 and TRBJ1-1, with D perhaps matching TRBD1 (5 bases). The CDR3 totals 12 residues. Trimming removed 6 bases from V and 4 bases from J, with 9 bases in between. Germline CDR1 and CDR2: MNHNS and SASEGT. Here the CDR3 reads CASRRQFTEAFF. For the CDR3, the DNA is TGTGCCAGCAGAAGACAGTTCACTGAAGCTTTCTTT.